This TCR beta chain originates from a study of cytomegalovirus exposure and HLA in healthy donors. Overall study findings and caveats: According to the study, roughly 160 TCR beta chains were cytomegalovirus-associated. The authors later linked a missense DCLRE1C variant to TCR beta V- and J-gene trimming.

Trimming pared 8 bases from V and 2 bases from J, leaving 11 bases between. The CDR3 totals 13 residues. Germline loops: CDR1 MDHEN, CDR2 SYDVKM. The PCR employed 60 Vbeta primers together with 13 Jbeta primers. Using immunoSEQ multiplex PCR, the repertoire was profiled, and TCRdb retains in-frame clones only, with some absent. Of about 150,000 clones listed, 80% were seen once; the top ten hold around 6%. About this clone: Its specificity is unknown.

The receptor was isolated from a woman in her thirties or forties in good health and CMV-seropositive. The rearrangement uses TRBV28 and TRBJ2-3, with D possibly being TRBD1 (6 bases). Sample: PBMCs. The CDR3 protein is CASLRDNTDTQYF. CDR3 DNA sequence: TGTGCCAGCCTCCGGGACAACACAGATACGCAGTATTTT. Looking up the rest from reference TRBV28 and TRBJ2-3 gives the full variable domain: DVKVTQSSRYLVKRTGEKVFLECVQDMDHENMFWYRQDPGLGLRLIYFSYDVKMKEKGDIPEGYSVSREKKERFSLILESASTNQTSMYLCASLRDNTDTQYFGPGTRLTVL.